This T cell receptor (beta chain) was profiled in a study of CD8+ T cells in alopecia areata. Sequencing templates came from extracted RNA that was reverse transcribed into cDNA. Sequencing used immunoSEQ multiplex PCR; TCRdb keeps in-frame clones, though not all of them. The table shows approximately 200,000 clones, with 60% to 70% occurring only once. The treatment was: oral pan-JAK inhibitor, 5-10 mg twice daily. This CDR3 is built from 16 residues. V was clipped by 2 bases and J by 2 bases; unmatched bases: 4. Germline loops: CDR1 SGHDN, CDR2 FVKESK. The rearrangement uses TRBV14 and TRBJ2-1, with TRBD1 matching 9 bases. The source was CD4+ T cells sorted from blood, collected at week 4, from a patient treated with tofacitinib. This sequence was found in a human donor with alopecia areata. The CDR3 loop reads CASSQYRGQTYNEQFF. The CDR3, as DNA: TGTGCCAGCAGCCAATACAGGGGGCAGACCTACAATGAGCAGTTCTTC. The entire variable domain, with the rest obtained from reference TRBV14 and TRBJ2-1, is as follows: EAGVTQFPSHSVIEKGQTVTLRCDPISGHDNLYWYRRVMGKEIKFLLHFVKESKQDESGMPNNRFLAERTGGTYSTLKVQPAELEDSGVYFCASSQYRGQTYNEQFFGPGTRLTVL.